This T cell receptor beta chain was sequenced during a study of blood T cell repertoires in COVID-19. This clone turned up a few times. Germline values: CDR1 SGDLS, CDR2 YYNGEE. This CDR3 spans 16 amino acids. V lost 3 bases and J lost 0, with 12 bases in between. Using immunoSEQ multiplex PCR, the repertoire was profiled, and TCRdb retains in-frame clones only, with some absent. The table has 50,000 to 65,000 clones, around nine tenths seen once. This TCR was recovered from a man in his 70s with acute or convalescent COVID-19. Sequenced: peripheral blood. The chain recombines TRBV9 with TRBJ2-2; D remains unclear. The DNA for the CDR3 is TGTGCCAGCAGCGGGTTGACGGGTTCGAACACCGGGGAGCTGTTTTTT. The encoded protein is CASSGLTGSNTGELFF.